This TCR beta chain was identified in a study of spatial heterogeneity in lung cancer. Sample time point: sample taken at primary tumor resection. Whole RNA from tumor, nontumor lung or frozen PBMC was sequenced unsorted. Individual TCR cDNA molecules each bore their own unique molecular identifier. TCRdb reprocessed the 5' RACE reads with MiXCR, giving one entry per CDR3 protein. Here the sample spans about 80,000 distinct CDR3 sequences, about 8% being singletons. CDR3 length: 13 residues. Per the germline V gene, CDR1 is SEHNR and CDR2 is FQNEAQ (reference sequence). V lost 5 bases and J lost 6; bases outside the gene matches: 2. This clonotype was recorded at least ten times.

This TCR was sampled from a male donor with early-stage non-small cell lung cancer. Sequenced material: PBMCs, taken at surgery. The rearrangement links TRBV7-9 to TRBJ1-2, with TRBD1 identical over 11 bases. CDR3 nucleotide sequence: TGTGCCAGCAGCCGGACAGGGGGCGATGGCTACACCTTC. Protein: CASSRTGGDGYTF.